Sequencing of this T cell receptor (beta chain) was carried out in a study of metastatic and nonmetastatic thyroid tumors. Study-level information: Repertoires from blood and tumor or nodule tissue of malignant and benign thyroid patients were compared. Study-level results: In both blood and tumor samples, TCR beta diversity was reported significantly higher for malignant than benign nodules.

There were no patients who had received any treatment before thyroid surgery. This clone counts as medium-sized. Antigen: not known. Under the authors' procedure: Built for papillary thyroid cancer, a distant-metastasis classifier drew on CDR3 differences across clinicopathological groups. MiXCR was used by TCRdb to re-call the PCR reads. Clone size and V and J calls follow TCRdb, not the original study. The table includes approximately 16,000 clones, 25% detected once. The CDR3 extends over 15 amino acids. J lost 3 bases, V lost 5 bases, and 6 bases had no gene match. Germline CDR1 and CDR2: SGHRS and YFSETQ.

Sequencing was carried out using blood. This TCR came from a male donor with papillary thyroid cancer or a benign thyroid nodule (not recorded which). Some clones in this sample may be carry-over from other donors' samples. The J gene is TRBJ2-1, the V gene TRBV5-1, with 9 nucleotides matching TRBD2. CDR3 amino acids: CASSSGTSNYNEQFF. In nucleotides, the CDR3 is TGCGCCAGCAGTTCCGGGACTAGCAACTACAATGAGCAGTTCTTC.